These 16 T cell receptor beta chains came from one sample sequenced in a study of T cell responses to AZD1222 COVID-19 vaccine. Clones were sequenced by immunoSEQ multiplex PCR, and TCRdb holds only the in-frame ones, with some missing. The repertoire holds around 160,000 clones, about 91% seen once, with 0.9% to 1.2% in the top ten. Sequencing used peripheral blood, obtained 28 days after the second AZD1222 dose. The receptors come from an adult who received the AZD1222 COVID-19 vaccine.

The chain is built from TRBV2 and TRBJ1-1; TRBD1 is a possible D gene (5 bases). CDR3 length: 14 residues. Per germline, CDR1 SNHLY and CDR2 FYNNEI. Trimming pared 7 bases from V and 0 bases from J, leaving 12 bases between. The CDR3 bases are TGTGCCAGCACTGGGACTCTGATGAACACTGAAGCTTTCTTT. Translating it yields CASTGTLMNTEAFF.

The chain employs TRBV4-1 and TRBJ2-2, with D possibly being TRBD1 or TRBD2 (5 bases each). Germline CDR1 MGHRA, CDR2 YSYEKL. The CDR3 spans 17 residues. Trimming took off 0 bases at V and 0 bases at J, with 11 bases between the two ends. CDR3 protein: CASSQDRGGTNTGELFF. CDR3 bases: TGCGCCAGCAGCCAAGATCGTGGGGGAACGAACACCGGGGAGCTGTTTTTT.

This clone has only a few counts. The chain is built from TRBV7-2 and TRBJ1-4; 7 nucleotides line up with TRBD1. Trimming removed 5 bases from V and 5 bases from J; junction bases left unmatched: 8. This CDR3 has 15 amino acids. Germline-derived CDR1 and CDR2 are SGHTA and FQGNSA. The CDR3 sequence: CASSPPGQINEKLFF. Written as DNA, the CDR3 is TGTGCCAGCAGCCCACCGGGACAGATAAATGAAAAACTGTTTTTT.

The chain has TRBV7-8 and TRBJ2-7, with D maybe TRBD2 (6 bases). The V end lost 4 bases, the J end lost 1 base, and 17 bases lay between the germline ends. Germline CDR1 SGHVS, CDR2 FQNEAQ. This CDR3 is 16 amino acids long. The CDR3 region has the DNA TGTGCCAGCAGCTCGTTCTATGCGGGGTTTTCCTACGAGCAGTACTTC. This sequence encodes CASSSFYAGFSYEQYF.

The chain combines TRBV5-1 with TRBJ2-5; tentatively, D is TRBD1 (6 bases). Germline CDR1 is SGHRS and CDR2 is YFSETQ. This CDR3 region has 14 residues. V was trimmed by 0 bases and J by 5 bases, leaving 11 bases between them. CDR3 sequence reads: CASSLVGALETQYF. The CDR3 region has the DNA TGCGCCAGCAGCTTGGTGGGGGCCCTGGAGACCCAGTACTTC.

This clone was recorded once. The chain employs TRBV6-5 and TRBJ1-1; no reliable D call. CDR1 MNHEY and CDR2 SVGAGI come from the germline V gene. The ends were cut back, 8 bases at V and 5 bases at J, with 15 bases in the middle. This CDR3 is built from 13 residues. The CDR3 is CASVSALGTEAFF. DNA of the CDR3: TGTGCCAGCGTTAGTGCCCTGGGGACTGAAGCTTTCTTT.

The chain combines TRBV18 with TRBJ1-2, with D hard to call. The CDR3 runs 15 residues. V gave up 0 bases and J gave up 4 bases, with 12 bases separating them. Germline CDR1 is KGHSH and CDR2 is LQKENI. The CDR3 here is CASSPPFGEGYGYTF. DNA for the CDR3: TGTGCCAGCTCACCACCGTTCGGGGAGGGCTATGGCTACACCTTC.

This chain uses TRBV2 with TRBJ2-5; the D is unclear. Germline V gene lookup returns CDR1 SNHLY and CDR2 FYNNEI. V was trimmed by 2 bases and J by 5 bases, leaving 9 bases between them. This CDR3 has 13 amino acids. The CDR3 spells CASSEPPGETQYF. CDR3 sequence (DNA): TGTGCCAGCAGTGAACCGCCTGGGGAGACCCAGTACTTC.

Of note for this clone: A read error is possible here, since a much larger clone lies one base away. The chain recombines TRBV15 with TRBJ2-6; D possibly corresponds to TRBD1 (5 bases). This CDR3 region has 15 residues. V lost 3 bases to trimming and J lost 0 bases, with 6 bases between them. Germline CDR1 LNHNV, CDR2 YYDKDF (reference sequence). The CDR3: CATSSDSSGANVLTF. Here the CDR3 DNA reads TGTGCCACCAGCAGCGACAGCTCTGGGGCCAACGTCCTGACTTTC. Full variable domain (rest looked up from reference TRBV15 and TRBJ2-6): DAMVIQNPRYQVTQFGKPVTLSCSQTLNHNVMYWYQQKSSQAPKLLFHYYDKDFNNEADTPDNFQSRRPNTSFCFLDIRSPGLGDTAMYLCATSSDSSGANVLTFGAGSRLTVL.

This chain links TRBV10-3 with TRBJ2-3, with 8 bases matching TRBD1. The V segment lost 0 bases and the J segment 9 bases; nucleotides outside the gene matches: 11. This CDR3 contains 16 residues. Germline values: CDR1 ENHRY, CDR2 SYGVKD. CDR3 nucleotides: TGTGCCATCAGTGAGTCCGGGACAGGATACTTAAGGACGCAGTATTTT. It encodes CAISESGTGYLRTQYF.

This clone was detected only once. The chain couples TRBV5-8 to TRBJ2-5; D is undetermined. V dropped 0 bases and J dropped 5 bases, with 5 bases sitting between them. Germline CDR1 and CDR2: SGHTS and YDEGEE. The CDR3 runs to 12 residues. The CDR3 DNA follows: TGTGCCAGCAGCTTGGACTTGGAGACCCAGTACTTC. This sequence encodes CASSLDLETQYF. Using reference TRBV5-8 and TRBJ2-5 for the parts outside the CDR3, the full variable domain is EAGVTQSPTHLIKTRGQQATLRCSPISGHTSVYWYQQALGLGLQFLLWYDEGEERNRGNFPPRFSGRQFPNYSSELNVNALELEDSALYLCASSLDLETQYFGPGTRLLVL.

The CDR3 nucleotides read TGTGCCAGCAGCAGACTAGAGAAAGATACGCAGTATTTT. Residues: CASSRLEKDTQYF. V and J are TRBV9 and TRBJ2-3; D possibly corresponds to TRBD2 (6 bases). The CDR3 covers 13 residues. Germline V lookup: CDR1 SGDLS, CDR2 YYNGEE. The ends were cut back, 4 bases at V and 5 bases at J, with 11 bases in the middle.

In this sample, this clone turned up once. The J gene is TRBJ1-2, the V gene TRBV29-1, with D perhaps TRBD1 (6 bases). V was clipped by 0 bases and J by 6 bases, with 11 bases between them. CDR1 and CDR2 from the germline V gene are SQVTM and ANQGSEA. CDR3 length: 13 residues. CDR3 DNA sequence: TGCAGCGTTGAAGATTGGGCAGGGGATGGCTACACCTTC. Translated: CSVEDWAGDGYTF.

The rearrangement links TRBV9 to TRBJ1-1; D remains unclear. The germline gives CDR1 SGDLS, CDR2 YYNGEE. The CDR3 consists of 15 residues. V was pared by 3 bases and J by 6 bases, with 18 bases between. DNA of the CDR3: TGTGCCAGCAGCGCGGATGGACGGGCCACAGCTGAAGCTTTCTTT. It translates to CASSADGRATAEAFF.

This chain uses TRBV4-2 with TRBJ1-2; D uncertain. The CDR3 has 14 amino acids. The germline V and J ends were trimmed by 0 bases and 6 bases, with 11 bases remaining between them. CDR1 and CDR2 from the germline V gene are LGHNA and YNFKEQ. The CDR3, as DNA: TGTGCCAGCAGCCAAGATACCGGGATGGATGGCTACACCTTC. Its translation: CASSQDTGMDGYTF.

The CDR3 loop reads CASSEGGYTEAFF. CDR3 coding DNA: TGCGCCAGCAGTGAAGGAGGGTACACTGAAGCTTTCTTT. The chain carries TRBV10-1 and TRBJ1-1; D remains unclear. This CDR3 region has 13 residues. In germline, CDR1 is WNHNN, CDR2 SYGVQD (reference sequence). V dropped 3 bases and J dropped 3 bases, with 8 bases sitting between them.